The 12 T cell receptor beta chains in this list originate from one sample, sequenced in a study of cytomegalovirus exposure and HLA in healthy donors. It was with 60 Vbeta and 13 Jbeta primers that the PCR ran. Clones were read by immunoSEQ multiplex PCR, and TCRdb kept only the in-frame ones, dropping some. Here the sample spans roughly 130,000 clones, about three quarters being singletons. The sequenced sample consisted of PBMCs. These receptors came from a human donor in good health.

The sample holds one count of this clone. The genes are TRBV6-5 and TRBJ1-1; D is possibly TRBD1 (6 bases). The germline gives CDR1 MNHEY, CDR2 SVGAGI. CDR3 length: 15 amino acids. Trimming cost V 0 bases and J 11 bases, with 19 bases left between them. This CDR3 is CASSYSTGQGKMAFF. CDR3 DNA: TGTGCCAGCAGTTACTCGACGGGCCAGGGGAAAATGGCTTTCTTT.

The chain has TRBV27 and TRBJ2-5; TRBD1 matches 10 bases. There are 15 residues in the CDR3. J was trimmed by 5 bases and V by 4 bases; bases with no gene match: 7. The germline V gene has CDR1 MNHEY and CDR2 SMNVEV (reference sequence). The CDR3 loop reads CASSYRTGGWETQYF. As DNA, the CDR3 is TGTGCCAGCAGTTATAGGACAGGGGGTTGGGAGACCCAGTACTTC.

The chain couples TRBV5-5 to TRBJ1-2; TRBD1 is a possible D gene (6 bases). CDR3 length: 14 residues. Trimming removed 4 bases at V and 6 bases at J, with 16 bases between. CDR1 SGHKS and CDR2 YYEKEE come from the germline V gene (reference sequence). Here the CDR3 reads CASSPEQGRNGYTF. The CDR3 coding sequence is TGTGCCAGCAGCCCTGAACAGGGAAGGAATGGCTACACCTTC.

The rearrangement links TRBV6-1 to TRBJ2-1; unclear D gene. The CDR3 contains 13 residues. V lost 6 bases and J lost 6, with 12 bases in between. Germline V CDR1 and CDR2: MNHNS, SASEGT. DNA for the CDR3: TGTGCCAGCAGGACTCCGGATGGCAATGAGCAGTTCTTC. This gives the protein CASRTPDGNEQFF.

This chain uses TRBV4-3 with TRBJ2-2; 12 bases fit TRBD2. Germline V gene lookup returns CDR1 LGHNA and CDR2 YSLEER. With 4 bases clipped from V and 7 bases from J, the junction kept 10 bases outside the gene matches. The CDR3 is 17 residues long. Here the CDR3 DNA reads TGCGCCAGCAGCCGGCACCTAGCGGGGGGGCCTATCGGGGAGCTGTTTTTT. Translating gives CASSRHLAGGPIGELFF.

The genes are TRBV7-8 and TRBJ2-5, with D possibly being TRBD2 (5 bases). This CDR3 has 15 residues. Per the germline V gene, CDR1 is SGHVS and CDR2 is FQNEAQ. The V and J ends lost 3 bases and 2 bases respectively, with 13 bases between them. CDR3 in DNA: TGTGCCAGCAGCTTGGGGAGCCTGGGGCAAGAGACCCAGTACTTC. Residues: CASSLGSLGQETQYF.

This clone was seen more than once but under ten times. The CDR3: CASSWRGSGELFF. The CDR3 bases are TGTGCCAGCAGTTGGCGAGGTTCCGGGGAGCTGTTTTTT. The chain combines TRBV6-5 with TRBJ2-2; no reliable D call. Per the germline V gene, CDR1 is MNHEY and CDR2 is SVGAGI. The CDR3 has 13 residues. The V gene lost 4 bases and the J gene lost 6 bases, with 9 bases spanning the gap.

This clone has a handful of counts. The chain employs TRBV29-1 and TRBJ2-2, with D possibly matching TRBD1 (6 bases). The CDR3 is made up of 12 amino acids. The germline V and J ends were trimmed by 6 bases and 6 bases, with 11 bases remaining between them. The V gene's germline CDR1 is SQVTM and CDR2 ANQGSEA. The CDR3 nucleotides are TGCAGCGTCGGGACAACCTCCGGGGAGCTGTTTTTT. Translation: CSVGTTSGELFF.

CDR3 region: CASSQGLHTGELFF. The CDR3 DNA is TGCGCCAGCAGCCAAGGACTACACACCGGGGAGCTGTTTTTT. The chain joins TRBV4-3 to TRBJ2-2; weak D call: TRBD2 (5 bases). CDR1 is LGHNA and CDR2 is YSLEER in the germline V gene. The V end lost 1 base, the J end lost 3 bases, and 6 bases lay between the germline ends. The CDR3 has 14 amino acids.

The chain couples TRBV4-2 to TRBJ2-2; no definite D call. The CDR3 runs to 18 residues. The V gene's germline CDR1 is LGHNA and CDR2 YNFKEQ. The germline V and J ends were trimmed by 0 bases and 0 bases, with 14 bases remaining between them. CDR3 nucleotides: TGTGCCAGCAGCCAAGAGCCGTCCTGGGCCCCGAACACCGGGGAGCTGTTTTTT. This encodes CASSQEPSWAPNTGELFF.

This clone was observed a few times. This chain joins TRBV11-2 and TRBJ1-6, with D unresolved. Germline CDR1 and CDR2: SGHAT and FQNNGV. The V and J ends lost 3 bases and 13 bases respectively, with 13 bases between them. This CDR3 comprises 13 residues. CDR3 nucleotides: TGTGCCAGCAGCTTTAATCAGTGGGCGCCCCTCCACTTT. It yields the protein CASSFNQWAPLHF. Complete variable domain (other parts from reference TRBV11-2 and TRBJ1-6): EAGVAQSPRYKIIEKRQSVAFWCNPISGHATLYWYQQILGQGPKLLIQFQNNGVVDDSQLPKDRFSAERLKGVDSTLKIQPAKLEDSAVYLCASSFNQWAPLHFGNGTRLTVT.

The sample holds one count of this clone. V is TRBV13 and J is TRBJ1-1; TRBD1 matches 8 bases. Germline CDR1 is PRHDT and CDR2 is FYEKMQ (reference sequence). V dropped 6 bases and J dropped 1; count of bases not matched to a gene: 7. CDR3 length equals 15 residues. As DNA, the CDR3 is TGTGCCAGCAGTAGACCGGACAGGGCGAACACTGAAGCTTTCTTT. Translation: CASSRPDRANTEAFF.